The 20 T cell receptor beta chains below come from one sample, sequenced in a study of blood T cell repertoires in COVID-19. The repertoire was sequenced with immunoSEQ multiplex PCR; TCRdb's copy has only in-frame clones and lacks some. The data contain roughly 130,000 clones, about four fifths of them singletons. The specimen sequenced was peripheral blood. These receptors were obtained from a woman between 50 and 59 years old with acute or convalescent COVID-19.

This clone was picked up one time. The genes are TRBV6-5 and TRBJ2-7; D perhaps matches TRBD1 (6 bases). This CDR3 is 16 amino acids long. Looked up from germline, CDR1 is MNHEY and CDR2 is SVGAGI. V was shortened by 4 bases and J by 1 base, with 17 bases between the two germline ends. DNA of the CDR3: TGTGCCAGCAGTTCCGAACTAGGACAGTGGTCCTACGAGCAGTACTTC. This gives the protein CASSSELGQWSYEQYF.

This clone was seen once. The chain carries TRBV6-5 and TRBJ2-1, with 7 bases matching TRBD1. The CDR3 consists of 15 residues. V lost 4 bases to trimming and J lost 3 bases; unmatched junction nucleotides: 6. Per the germline V gene, CDR1 is MNHEY and CDR2 is SVGAGI. The CDR3 sequence: CASSSIRDSYNEQFF. CDR3 sequence (DNA): TGTGCCAGCAGTTCTATCCGGGACAGCTACAATGAGCAGTTCTTC.

This clone was observed a single time. The chain combines TRBV28 with TRBJ1-2; 12 bases match TRBD1. The CDR3 consists of 16 residues. The germline V gene has CDR1 MDHEN and CDR2 SYDVKM. V gave up 5 bases and J gave up 7 bases; unmatched junction bases: 11. The CDR3 bases are TGTGCCAGCAGTCCCCCCCTCCCGGGACAGGGGGCTGGCTACACCTTC. Residues: CASSPPLPGQGAGYTF.

This clone was seen more than once but under ten times. The rearrangement joins TRBV7-8 to TRBJ2-7; the D is unclear. The CDR3 totals 15 residues. Looked up from germline, CDR1 is SGHVS and CDR2 is FQNEAQ. Trimming left V 1 base short and J 7 bases short, with 17 bases between. The CDR3 DNA is TGTGCCAGCAGCTTAGAACCCGTAATCCCCCGGGAGCAGTACTTC. It yields the protein CASSLEPVIPREQYF.

The V call is TRBV5-1, the J call TRBJ1-1, with D perhaps TRBD1 (6 bases). V lost 2 bases, J lost 6 bases, and 17 bases lay in between. The germline V gene encodes CDR1 SGHRS and CDR2 YFSETQ. This CDR3 is built from 15 residues. The CDR3 DNA follows: TGCGCCAGCAGCTTTAAGACAGGAAGTATTTCTGAAGCTTTCTTT. Amino acid sequence: CASSFKTGSISEAFF.

This chain links TRBV3-1 (or the pseudogene TRBV3-2) with TRBJ1-3; 9 bases are shared with TRBD1. Trimming took 2 bases from V and 4 from J; bases not matched to a gene: 6. Germline assignment: CDR1 LGHDT and CDR2 YNNKEL (reference sequence). The CDR3 runs to 16 residues. The CDR3 DNA is TGTGCCAGCAGCCAACAACCGGGACAGGGCGGAAACACCATATATTTT. Translated, it gives CASSQQPGQGGNTIYF.

This clone was recorded once. The chain couples TRBV27 to TRBJ1-6; no reliable D call. Germline CDR1 and CDR2: MNHEY and SMNVEV (reference sequence). The CDR3 has 16 residues. Trimming shortened V by 2 bases and J by 0 bases, and 8 bases separated the two germline ends. The CDR3 sequence is CASSLKASSYNSPLHF. CDR3 bases: TGTGCCAGCAGTTTAAAGGCTAGCTCCTATAATTCACCCCTCCACTTT.

V usage is TRBV11-2 and J usage is TRBJ1-4; no definite D call. V was cut by 1 base and J by 0 bases, with 9 bases left in between. The germline CDR1 and CDR2 sequences are SGHAT and FQNNGV. CDR3 size: 16 residues. The CDR3 spells CASSLGSGTTNEKLFF. DNA of the CDR3: TGTGCCAGCAGCTTAGGGTCGGGTACAACTAATGAAAAACTGTTTTTT.

Notes on this clone: An end of the junction does not agree with germline; a read error may underlie this. V and J are TRBV6-1 and TRBJ1-2, with D perhaps matching TRBD1 (5 bases). Germline CDR1 MNHNS, CDR2 SASEGT. The CDR3 has 12 residues. CDR3 DNA: TGTGCCAGCAGTGAACCCAAGACAGTCTTCGCCTTC. It is translated as CASSEPKTVFAF.

A single count supports this clone. This chain uses TRBV5-1 with TRBJ2-2, with 7 bases fitting TRBD2. With 6 bases clipped from V and 2 bases from J, the junction kept 7 bases outside the gene matches. Germline CDR1 and CDR2: SGHRS and YFSETQ. The CDR3 contains 15 residues. In DNA, the CDR3 is TGCGCCAGCACGAGGGGACTACCAAACACCGGGGAGCTGTTTTTT. It yields the protein CASTRGLPNTGELFF.

In DNA, the CDR3 is TGTGCCAGTAGTATAGCCATTGGCTACACCTTC. Protein sequence: CASSIAIGYTF. V and J are TRBV19 and TRBJ1-2; D uncertain. Trimming stripped 1 base from V and 7 bases from J, with 4 bases between. This CDR3 has 11 amino acids. Germline CDR1 reads LNHDA; CDR2 reads SQIVND (reference sequence).

On this clone itself: This sample also contains other DNA sequences that code for the same CDR3. The rearrangement links TRBV7-2 to TRBJ1-1; no reliable D call. V was trimmed by 2 bases and J by 1 base, leaving 5 bases between them. The CDR3 covers 13 residues. The germline gives CDR1 SGHTA, CDR2 FQGNSA. The chain's CDR3 is CASSLSGNTEAFF. CDR3 DNA sequence: TGTGCCAGCAGCTTATCCGGGAACACTGAAGCTTTCTTT.

The rearrangement uses TRBV13 and TRBJ2-7; perhaps TRBD1 as D (6 bases). The CDR3 length is 14 residues. V shed 6 bases and J shed 2 bases, with 14 bases lying between them. CDR1 is PRHDT, CDR2 FYEKMQ, per germline (reference sequence). CDR3 loop: CASSLTGIAYEQYF. The DNA of the CDR3 is TGTGCCAGCAGTCTGACAGGAATAGCCTACGAGCAGTACTTC.

CDR3 sequence: CASGLVLRDTSSYEQYF. The CDR3 coding sequence is TGTGCTAGTGGTTTGGTACTGAGGGACACCAGCTCCTACGAGCAGTACTTC. The gene calls are TRBV12-5 and TRBJ2-7; the D gene is possibly TRBD1 (6 bases). The CDR3 is 17 residues long. Germline V gene lookup returns CDR1 LGHNT and CDR2 FRNRAP. V was pared by 0 bases and J by 0 bases, with 15 bases between.

The chain uses TRBV5-6 and TRBJ1-1; D is undetermined. In germline, CDR1 is SGHDT, CDR2 YYEEEE. This CDR3 is 15 amino acids long. The germline V and J ends were trimmed by 4 bases and 4 bases, with 17 bases remaining between them. The CDR3 loop reads CASSVRRAGGTEAFF. The DNA of the CDR3 is TGTGCCAGCAGCGTGAGGCGGGCAGGTGGCACTGAAGCTTTCTTT.

The chain combines TRBV5-4 with TRBJ2-1, with 11 bases fitting TRBD2. Per germline, CDR1 SGHNT and CDR2 YYREEE (reference sequence). The CDR3 covers 16 residues. CDR3 residues: CATHRGFSGGANEQFF. The CDR3 DNA is TGTGCGACCCATCGGGGGTTTAGCGGGGGGGCGAATGAGCAGTTCTTC.

The chain joins TRBV27 to TRBJ2-1; D is unresolved. Trimming stripped 4 bases from V and 1 base from J, with 14 bases between. This CDR3 region has 16 residues. Germline values: CDR1 MNHEY, CDR2 SMNVEV (reference sequence). The CDR3 DNA reads as TGTGCCAGCAGTTCCTTCGATACAGTATCCTACAATGAGCAGTTCTTC. Its translation: CASSSFDTVSYNEQFF.

The rearrangement uses TRBV23-1 and TRBJ2-3; 9 bases align to TRBD2. TRBV23-1 is treated as an ORF (open reading frame) with a function not yet certain. With 4 bases clipped from V and 5 bases from J, the junction kept 4 bases outside the gene matches. This CDR3 comprises 14 residues. In nucleotides, the CDR3 is TGCGCCAGCAGTCGCGGGGGGGCCAGAGATACGCAGTATTTT. Translated, it gives CASSRGGARDTQYF.

This chain links TRBV2 with TRBJ1-3; D remains ambiguous. This CDR3 region has 16 residues. Deletions cut 6 bases from V and 0 bases from J, with 15 bases between. CDR1 SNHLY and CDR2 FYNNEI come from the germline V gene. DNA for the CDR3: TGTGCCAGCAGCTTCAAAAGTGGCGGCTCTGGAAACACCATATATTTT. This codes for CASSFKSGGSGNTIYF.

This chain links TRBV4-2 with TRBJ2-3; D is perhaps TRBD2 (6 bases). Germline V gene sequence: CDR1 LGHNA, CDR2 YNFKEQ. The CDR3 length is 18 residues. Trimming stripped 1 base from V and 4 bases from J, with 21 bases between. This CDR3 reads CASSQGRLGTEDSDTQYF. In DNA form, the CDR3 reads TGTGCCAGCAGCCAAGGAAGACTAGGGACGGAAGATTCAGATACGCAGTATTTT.